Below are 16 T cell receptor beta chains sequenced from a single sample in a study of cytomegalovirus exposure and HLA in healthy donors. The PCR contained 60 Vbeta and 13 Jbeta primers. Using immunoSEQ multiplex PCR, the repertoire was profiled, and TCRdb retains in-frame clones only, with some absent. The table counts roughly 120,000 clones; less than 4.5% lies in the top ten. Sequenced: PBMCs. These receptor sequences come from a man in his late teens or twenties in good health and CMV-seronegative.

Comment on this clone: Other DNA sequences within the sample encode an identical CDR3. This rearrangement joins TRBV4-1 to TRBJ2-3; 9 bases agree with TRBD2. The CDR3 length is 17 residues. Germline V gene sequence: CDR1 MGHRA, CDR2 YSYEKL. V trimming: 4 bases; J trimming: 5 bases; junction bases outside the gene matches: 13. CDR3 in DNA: TGCGCCAGCAGCCCCCGAGGGGTAGCGGGAGCAAAAGATACGCAGTATTTT. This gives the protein CASSPRGVAGAKDTQYF.

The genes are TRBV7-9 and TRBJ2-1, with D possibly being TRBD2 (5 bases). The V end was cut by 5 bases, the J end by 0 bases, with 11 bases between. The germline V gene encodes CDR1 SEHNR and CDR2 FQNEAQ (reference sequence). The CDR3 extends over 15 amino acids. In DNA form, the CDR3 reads TGTGCCAGCAGCCCTCAGCGGACCTCCTACAATGAGCAGTTCTTC. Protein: CASSPQRTSYNEQFF.

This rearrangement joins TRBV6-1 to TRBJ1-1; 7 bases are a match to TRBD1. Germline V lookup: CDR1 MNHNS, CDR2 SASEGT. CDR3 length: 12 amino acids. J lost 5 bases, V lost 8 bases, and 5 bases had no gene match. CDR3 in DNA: TGTGCCAGCCGACAGGGATGGACTGAAGCTTTCTTT. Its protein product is CASRQGWTEAFF.

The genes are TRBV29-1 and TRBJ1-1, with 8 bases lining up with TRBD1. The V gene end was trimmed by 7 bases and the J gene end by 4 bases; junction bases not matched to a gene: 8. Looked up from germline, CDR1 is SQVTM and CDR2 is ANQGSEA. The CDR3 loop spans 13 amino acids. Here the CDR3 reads CSARTGMGTEAFF. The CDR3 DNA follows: TGCAGCGCTAGGACAGGGATGGGCACTGAAGCTTTCTTT.

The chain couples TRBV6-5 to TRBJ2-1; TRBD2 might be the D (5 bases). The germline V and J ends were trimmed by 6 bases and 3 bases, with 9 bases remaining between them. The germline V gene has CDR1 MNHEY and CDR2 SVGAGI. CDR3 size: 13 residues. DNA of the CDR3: TGTGCCAGCAGGCCAGCGGTCTACAATGAGCAGTTCTTC. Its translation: CASRPAVYNEQFF.

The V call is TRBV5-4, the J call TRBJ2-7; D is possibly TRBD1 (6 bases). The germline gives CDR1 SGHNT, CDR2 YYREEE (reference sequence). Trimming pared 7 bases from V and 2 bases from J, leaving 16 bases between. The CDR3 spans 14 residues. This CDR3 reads CASSPDSSTYEQYF. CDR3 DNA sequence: TGTGCCAGCTCCCCGGACAGCTCGACCTACGAGCAGTACTTC.

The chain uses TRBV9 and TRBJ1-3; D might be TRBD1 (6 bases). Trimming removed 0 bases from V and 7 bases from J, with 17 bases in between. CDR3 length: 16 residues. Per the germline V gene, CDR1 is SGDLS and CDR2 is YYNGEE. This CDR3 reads CASSVDRETLSNTIYF. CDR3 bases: TGTGCCAGCAGCGTAGACAGGGAGACCCTTTCGAACACCATATATTTT.

The CDR3, as DNA: TGTGCCAGCTCACCCGAGGCAGGGAATAACTATGGCTACACCTTC. Amino acids: CASSPEAGNNYGYTF. This rearrangement joins TRBV18 to TRBJ1-2; D is possibly TRBD1 (5 bases). The length of the CDR3 is 15 residues. The germline gives CDR1 KGHSH, CDR2 LQKENI. The V end was cut by 3 bases, the J end by 1 base, with 12 bases between. Using reference TRBV18 and TRBJ1-2 for the parts outside the CDR3, the full variable domain is NAGVMQNPRHLVRRRGQEARLRCSPMKGHSHVYWYRQLPEEGLKFMVYLQKENIIDESGMPKERFSAEFPKEGPSILRIQQVVRGDSAAYFCASSPEAGNNYGYTFGSGTRLTVV.

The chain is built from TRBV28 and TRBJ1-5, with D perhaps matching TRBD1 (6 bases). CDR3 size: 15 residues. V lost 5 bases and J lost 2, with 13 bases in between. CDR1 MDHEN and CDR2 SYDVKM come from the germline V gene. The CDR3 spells CASSDTGSGNQPQHF. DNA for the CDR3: TGTGCCAGCAGTGACACAGGGTCAGGCAATCAGCCCCAGCATTTT.

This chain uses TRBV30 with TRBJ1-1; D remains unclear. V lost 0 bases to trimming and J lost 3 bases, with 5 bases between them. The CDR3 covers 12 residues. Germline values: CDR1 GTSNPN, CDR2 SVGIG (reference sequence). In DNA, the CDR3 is TGTGCCTGGAGTGTGGGAGACACTGAAGCTTTCTTT. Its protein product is CAWSVGDTEAFF.

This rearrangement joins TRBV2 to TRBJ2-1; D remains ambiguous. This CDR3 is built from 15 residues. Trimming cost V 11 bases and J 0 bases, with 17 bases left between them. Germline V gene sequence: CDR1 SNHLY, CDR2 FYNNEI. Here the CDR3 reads CAGKRRWSSYNEQFF. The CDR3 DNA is TGTGCCGGCAAGAGGCGGTGGAGCTCCTACAATGAGCAGTTCTTC.

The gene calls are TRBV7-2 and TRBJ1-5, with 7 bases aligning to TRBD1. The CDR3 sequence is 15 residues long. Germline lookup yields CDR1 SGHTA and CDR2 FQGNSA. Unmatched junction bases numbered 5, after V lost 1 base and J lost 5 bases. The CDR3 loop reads CASSLGGTADQPQHF. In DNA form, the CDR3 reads TGTGCCAGCAGCTTAGGGGGGACAGCCGATCAGCCCCAGCATTTT.

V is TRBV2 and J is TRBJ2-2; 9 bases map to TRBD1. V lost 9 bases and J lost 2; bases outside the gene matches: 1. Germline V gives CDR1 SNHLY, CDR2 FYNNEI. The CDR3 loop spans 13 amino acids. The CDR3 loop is CARGQGNTGELFF. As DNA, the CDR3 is TGTGCCAGGGGACAGGGCAACACCGGGGAGCTGTTTTTT.

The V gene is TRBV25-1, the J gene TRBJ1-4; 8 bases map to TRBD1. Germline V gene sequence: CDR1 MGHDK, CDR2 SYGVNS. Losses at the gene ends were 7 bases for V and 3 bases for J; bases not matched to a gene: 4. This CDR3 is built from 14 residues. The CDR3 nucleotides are TGTGCCAGCACCTTGACAGGGGCTAATGAAAAACTGTTTTTT. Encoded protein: CASTLTGANEKLFF.

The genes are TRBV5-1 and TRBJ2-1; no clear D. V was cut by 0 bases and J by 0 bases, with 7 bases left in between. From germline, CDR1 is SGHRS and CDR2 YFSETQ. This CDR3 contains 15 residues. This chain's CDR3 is CASSLGDSSYNEQFF. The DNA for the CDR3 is TGCGCCAGCAGCTTGGGCGATAGCTCCTACAATGAGCAGTTCTTC.

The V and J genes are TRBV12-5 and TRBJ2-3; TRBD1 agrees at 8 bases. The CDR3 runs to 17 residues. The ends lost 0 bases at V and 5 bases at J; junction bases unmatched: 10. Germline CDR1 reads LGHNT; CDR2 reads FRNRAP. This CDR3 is CASGLVQGRGQGDTQYF. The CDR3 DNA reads TGTGCTAGTGGTTTGGTACAGGGCAGGGGGCAGGGAGATACGCAGTATTTT.